This TCR beta chain was found in a study of PD-1 blockade in classical Hodgkin lymphoma. General study points: Newly diagnosed patients and complete responders had comparable diversity at baseline.

Libraries were prepared by immunoSEQ multiplex PCR; TCRdb keeps only in-frame clonotypes and omits some of them. The data hold about 36,000 clones, with around 63% observed a single time. The patients all showed relapse after autologous stem cell transplantation, while their brentuximab vedotin exposure varied. By share, this clone counts as medium-sized. Its specificity is unknown. CDR1 is SNHLY, CDR2 FYNNEI, per germline. The CDR3 has 14 amino acids. Trimming at V came to 6 bases and at J to 2 bases, leaving 5 bases not matched to a gene. The sequence came from a human donor with classical Hodgkin lymphoma. Sequencing was performed on peripheral blood mononuclear cells (PBMCs), taken before the second cycle of nivolumab. The chain employs TRBV2 and TRBJ1-2; TRBD1 agrees at 8 bases. CDR3 loop: CASRDRGGNYGYTF. CDR3 nucleotide sequence: TGTGCCAGCAGAGACAGGGGCGGCAACTATGGCTACACCTTC.